This paragraph reports one T cell receptor beta chain. Its antigen is currently unknown. The CDR3 sequence is 15 residues long. Germline CDR1 SGHRS, CDR2 YFSETQ. V lost 2 bases, J lost 4 bases, and 6 bases stayed unmatched. The data were obtained in a study of T cell responses to AZD1222 COVID-19 vaccine. Overall study findings and caveats: It should be noted that donors were predominantly white British and more often female, and clonal diversity was possibly underestimated. Mapped onto spike, vaccine-associated CD4 TCRs spanned it and were dominant at 160-218 and 743-854. When two AZD1222 doses had been given, Spike-specific TCR breadth and depth rose.

Produced via immunoSEQ multiplex PCR; TCRdb's table is partial and in-frame only. This sample yields some 130,000 clones, of which 90% to 95% are seen a single time; roughly 7% belongs to the top ten. Pooled in the analysis were second doses at about 4 or about 12 weeks. Sequencing used peripheral blood, obtained 28 days after the second AZD1222 dose. The clonotype originates from an adult who received the AZD1222 COVID-19 vaccine. V and J are TRBV5-1 and TRBJ1-1, with TRBD1 matching 9 bases. CDR3 bases: TGCGCCAGCAGCTTCGGGACAGGGTGGTTCACTGAAGCTTTCTTT. This translates into CASSFGTGWFTEAFF.